Below are 28 T cell receptor beta chains sequenced from a single sample in a study of CD8+ T cells in alopecia areata. Extraction and reverse transcription of RNA yielded cDNA as the sequencing template. Here immunoSEQ multiplex PCR was the method, and the copy in TCRdb shows in-frame clones only, minus some. The sample consists of about 190,000 clones, about three fifths of them appearing once. Treatment described: oral pan-JAK inhibitor, 5-10 mg twice daily. The sequencing here drew on CD4+ T cells sorted from blood, taken at week 4, from a patient treated with tofacitinib. Receptor source: a human donor with alopecia areata.

The chain couples TRBV2 to TRBJ2-2, with D hard to call. V lost 7 bases, J lost 0 bases, and 9 bases lay in between. CDR1 is SNHLY and CDR2 is FYNNEI in the germline V gene. The length of the CDR3 is 14 residues. The CDR3 spells CASMKRTNTGELFF. In nucleotides, the CDR3 is TGTGCCAGCATGAAGCGTACGAACACCGGGGAGCTGTTTTTT.

The chain has TRBV2 and TRBJ2-3; TRBD2 aligns across 7 bases. CDR1 is SNHLY, CDR2 FYNNEI, per germline. V shed 8 bases, J shed 5 bases, and the junction held 13 bases outside the gene matches. This CDR3 is built from 15 residues. As DNA, the CDR3 is TGTGCCAGCTGTCCCCGGGAGGCCTTCTTAGATACGCAGTATTTT. Amino acid sequence: CASCPREAFLDTQYF. Together with reference TRBV2 and TRBJ2-3, the CDR3 gives the full variable domain: EPEVTQTPSHQVTQMGQEVILRCVPISNHLYFYWYRQILGQKVEFLVSFYNNEISEKSEIFDDQFSVERPDGSNFTLKIRSTKLEDSAMYFCASCPREAFLDTQYFGPGTRLTVL.

There are a few counts of this clone. The chain recombines TRBV7-2 with TRBJ1-1, with 9 bases identical to TRBD1. Germline V gene lookup returns CDR1 SGHTA and CDR2 FQGNSA. The V segment lost 5 bases and the J segment 1 base; nucleotides outside the gene matches: 5. This CDR3 comprises 15 residues. The CDR3 loop reads CASSNYRGRNTEAFF. The CDR3 DNA follows: TGTGCCAGCAGCAATTACAGGGGGCGGAACACTGAAGCTTTCTTT. The variable domain in full, completed from reference TRBV7-2 and TRBJ1-1, reads GAGVSQSPSNKVTEKGKDVELRCDPISGHTALYWYRQSLGQGLEFLIYFQGNSAPDKSGLPSDRFSAERTGGSVSTLTIQRTQQEDSAVYLCASSNYRGRNTEAFFGQGTRLTVV.

This clone came up a few times. The chain recombines TRBV7-3 with TRBJ2-3; no reliable D call. The germline CDR1 and CDR2 sequences are SGHTA and FQGTGA. CDR3 size: 13 residues. Trimming removed 4 bases from V and 3 bases from J, with 8 bases in between. This CDR3 reads CASSYSRTDTQYF. Written as DNA, the CDR3 is TGTGCCAGCAGCTACTCTAGGACAGATACGCAGTATTTT. The whole variable domain, filled in from reference TRBV7-3 and TRBJ2-3, reads GAGVSQTPSNKVTEKGKYVELRCDPISGHTALYWYRQSLGQGPEFLIYFQGTGAADDSGLPNDRFFAVRPEGSVSTLKIQRTERGDSAVYLCASSYSRTDTQYFGPGTRLTVL.

As concerns this clone: This sample includes further DNA sequences coding for the same CDR3. The chain employs TRBV29-1 and TRBJ2-7; 7 nucleotides align to TRBD1. Germline V gene lookup returns CDR1 SQVTM and CDR2 ANQGSEA. V dropped 4 bases and J dropped 2; count of bases not matched to a gene: 2. The CDR3 is made up of 12 amino acids. The CDR3 loop reads CSVGQGTYEQYF. DNA for the CDR3: TGCAGCGTTGGACAGGGCACCTACGAGCAGTACTTC.

The chain employs TRBV5-6 and TRBJ2-7; 9 nucleotides align to TRBD1. The V and J ends lost 3 bases and 3 bases, in that order; junction bases with no gene match: 7. The CDR3 length is 15 residues. The V gene's germline CDR1 is SGHDT and CDR2 YYEEEE. The CDR3 nucleotides read TGTGCCAGCAGCTGGACGCCGGGACAGGGCTACGAGCAGTACTTC. Translation gives CASSWTPGQGYEQYF.

The J gene is TRBJ1-5, the V gene TRBV7-8; D may be TRBD1 (5 bases). V lost 7 bases and J 3 bases, leaving 16 bases between the germline ends. Per the germline V gene, CDR1 is SGHVS and CDR2 is FQNEAQ. The CDR3 length is 15 residues. This chain's CDR3 is CASTESGTANQPQHF. The CDR3, as DNA: TGTGCCAGCACCGAAAGTGGGACGGCCAATCAGCCCCAGCATTTT.

This clone was observed a handful of times. V gene TRBV30 combines with J gene TRBJ2-4; 9 nucleotides align to TRBD2. The ends lost 4 bases at V and 7 bases at J; junction bases unmatched: 8. CDR1 and CDR2 from the germline V gene are GTSNPN and SVGIG (reference sequence). CDR3 length: 14 residues. The CDR3 bases are TGTGCCTGGACTAGGGCTAGCGGGGAGAACATTCAGTACTTC. Its translation is CAWTRASGENIQYF. The full variable domain, with the rest looked up from reference TRBV30 and TRBJ2-4, is SQTIHQWPATLVQPVGSPLSLECTVEGTSNPNLYWYRQAAGRGLQLLFYSVGIGQISSEVPQNLSASRPQDRQFILSSKKLLLSDSGFYLCAWTRASGENIQYFGAGTRLSVL.

In its sample, this clone was seen a few times. This rearrangement joins TRBV29-1 to TRBJ2-2, with TRBD1 matching over 9 bases. The CDR3 totals 14 residues. Unmatched junction bases numbered 10, after V lost 7 bases and J lost 7 bases. Germline values: CDR1 SQVTM, CDR2 ANQGSEA. CDR3 loop: CSARPGQGFGELFF. The CDR3, as DNA: TGCAGCGCCCGACCGGGACAGGGTTTCGGGGAGCTGTTTTTT.

In its sample, this clone was seen many times. V gene TRBV2 combines with J gene TRBJ2-1; perhaps TRBD2 as D (5 bases). The germline V and J ends were trimmed by 5 bases and 9 bases, with 14 bases remaining between them. Germline CDR1 SNHLY, CDR2 FYNNEI. The CDR3 spans 13 residues. CDR3 residues: CASSFGLPGEQFF. The CDR3 nucleotides read TGTGCCAGCAGTTTTGGACTGCCTGGTGAGCAGTTCTTC.

The CDR3 bases are TGCAGCGCCGGTGACGGAAAGCTGTTTTTT. It translates to CSAGDGKLFF. This chain connects TRBV29-1 to TRBJ2-2; no reliable D call. The CDR3 consists of 10 residues. In germline, CDR1 is SQVTM, CDR2 ANQGSEA. Trimming shortened V by 7 bases and J by 12 bases, and 12 bases separated the two germline ends.

Only one count was recorded for this clone. The rearrangement joins TRBV15 to TRBJ2-1; D unresolved. The CDR3 contains 13 residues. Germline assignment: CDR1 LNHNV and CDR2 YYDKDF (reference sequence). Trimming removed 0 bases from V and 2 bases from J, with 2 bases in between. CDR3: CATSREAYNEQFF. The CDR3 region has the DNA TGTGCCACCAGCAGAGAGGCCTACAATGAGCAGTTCTTC.

The J gene is TRBJ2-7, the V gene TRBV11-2, with no clear D. Germline loops: CDR1 SGHAT, CDR2 FQNNGV. V gave up 3 bases and J gave up 3 bases, with 3 bases separating them. The CDR3 is 11 amino acids. The CDR3 is CASSFNYEQYF. CDR3 nucleotides: TGTGCCAGCAGCTTCAACTACGAGCAGTACTTC.

The chain carries TRBV29-1 and TRBJ2-4, with unresolved D. The CDR3 spans 12 residues. The V end lost 5 bases, the J end lost 6 bases, and 11 bases lay between the germline ends. Germline CDR1 SQVTM, CDR2 ANQGSEA. DNA for the CDR3: TGCAGCGTTCTTCCGCCGGGAAACATTCAGTACTTC. Translation: CSVLPPGNIQYF.

The chain is built from TRBV27 and TRBJ1-2, with 9 bases aligning to TRBD1. The CDR3 runs to 15 residues. V lost 7 bases and J lost 0; bases outside the gene matches: 6. Germline CDR1 reads MNHEY; CDR2 reads SMNVEV (reference sequence). The CDR3 loop reads CASKPRDRANYGYTF. The CDR3 bases are TGTGCCAGCAAACCCCGGGACAGGGCTAACTATGGCTACACCTTC.

This chain uses TRBV29-1 with TRBJ1-1; 7 bases map to TRBD1. The V segment lost 3 bases and the J segment 0 bases; nucleotides outside the gene matches: 7. The length of the CDR3 is 15 residues. The germline gives CDR1 SQVTM, CDR2 ANQGSEA. The CDR3 nucleotides read TGCAGCGTTGATTTAGGGACAGCCATGAACACTGAAGCTTTCTTT. It yields the protein CSVDLGTAMNTEAFF.

Comments on this clone: The junction departs from germline at one end; a sequencing error may be responsible. The chain combines TRBV29-1 with TRBJ2-1; D is ambiguous. CDR1 SQVTM and CDR2 ANQGSEA come from the germline V gene. The length of the CDR3 is 12 residues. CDR3 protein: CSVAASYNEQLF. The CDR3 DNA reads as TGCAGCGTCGCCGCCTCCTACAATGAGCAGCTCTTC.

V gene TRBV29-1 combines with J gene TRBJ2-2; 8 nucleotides agree with TRBD1. The CDR3 runs to 13 residues. Germline CDR1 is SQVTM and CDR2 is ANQGSEA. The ends lost 7 bases at V and 4 bases at J; junction bases unmatched: 5. The CDR3 nucleotides are TGCAGCGCTAGACAGGGGAGCACCGGGGAGCTGTTTTTT. Its protein is CSARQGSTGELFF.

The rearrangement uses TRBV7-3 and TRBJ1-1; perhaps TRBD1 as D (5 bases). In germline, CDR1 is SGHTA, CDR2 FQGTGA. V was shortened by 0 bases and J by 10 bases, with 15 bases between the two germline ends. The CDR3 has 14 amino acids. The CDR3 DNA is TGTGCCAGCAGCTTAACGGCCCAGGGAAGGTTAGCTTTCTTT. As protein: CASSLTAQGRLAFF.

This sequence joins TRBV23-1 and TRBJ1-2; D remains unclear. TRBV23-1 is an open reading frame whose function is uncertain. This CDR3 is 11 amino acids long. The V end was cut by 0 bases, the J end by 8 bases, with 4 bases between. The CDR3 DNA reads as TGCGCCAGCAGTCAATCGCGCGGCTACACCTTC. It encodes CASSQSRGYTF.

This chain links TRBV2 with TRBJ1-2; D is perhaps TRBD1 (6 bases). Germline V gene data show CDR1 as SNHLY and CDR2 as FYNNEI. Trimming removed 6 bases from V and 1 base from J, with 12 bases in between. The CDR3 is 14 amino acids. The CDR3 DNA is TGTGCCAGCAGAGCTACAGGGCTTAACTATGGCTACACCTTC. This encodes CASRATGLNYGYTF.

Here the CDR3 reads CASSFSGGPSNTQYF. In DNA form, the CDR3 reads TGTGCCAGCAGCTTTTCTGGAGGGCCGAGCAATACGCAGTATTTT. The V call is TRBV7-3, the J call TRBJ2-3; a weak D match, TRBD2 (6 bases). Trimming cost V 3 bases and J 7 bases, with 17 bases left between them. The CDR3 is 15 amino acids. Looked up from germline, CDR1 is SGHTA and CDR2 is FQGTGA.

V and J are TRBV5-7 and TRBJ2-1; D is uncertain. Being an ORF, TRBV5-7 has a function that is uncertain. The CDR3 sequence is 11 residues long. Trimming removed 3 bases at V and 10 bases at J, with 8 bases between. Here the CDR3 DNA reads TGTGCCAGCAGCTCGTCATTAGAGCAGTTCTTC. Its protein is CASSSSLEQFF.

J is TRBJ1-1 and V is TRBV18; no clear D. There are 15 residues in the CDR3. Looked up from germline, CDR1 is KGHSH and CDR2 is LQKENI. Trimming removed 1 base from V and 3 bases from J, with 12 bases in between. CDR3 in amino acids: CASSPRDSRDTEAFF. The CDR3 DNA follows: TGTGCCAGCTCACCACGGGATAGTAGGGACACTGAAGCTTTCTTT.

V and J are TRBV5-1 and TRBJ2-7, with D uncertain. The CDR3 is 16 residues long. Trimming cost V 0 bases and J 0 bases, with 13 bases left between them. Germline CDR1 SGHRS, CDR2 YFSETQ. The CDR3 protein is CASSLGVRALSYEQYF. Written as DNA, the CDR3 is TGCGCCAGCAGCTTGGGAGTAAGAGCGCTCTCCTACGAGCAGTACTTC.

This chain uses TRBV5-1 with TRBJ2-7; tentative D call: TRBD1 (6 bases). The germline CDR1 and CDR2 sequences are SGHRS and YFSETQ. This CDR3 region has 15 residues. Trimming pared 2 bases from V and 6 bases from J, leaving 18 bases between. CDR3 amino acids: CASSFTPGHLGEQYF. CDR3 DNA: TGCGCCAGCAGCTTCACGCCGGGACACCTGGGCGAGCAGTACTTC.

V and J are TRBV28 and TRBJ1-5, with 8 bases identical to TRBD1. Germline V CDR1 and CDR2: MDHEN, SYDVKM. The V and J ends lost 6 bases and 4 bases, in that order; junction bases with no gene match: 8. The CDR3 is 15 residues long. The CDR3 DNA reads as TGTGCCAGCAGAGCCCGGGACAGGCATAATCAGCCCCAGCATTTT. Translating it yields CASRARDRHNQPQHF.

This clone was recorded a few times. This chain connects TRBV5-5 to TRBJ1-5, with D unresolved. Between the trimmed V and J ends, which lost 0 bases and 3 bases, there was a span of 10 bases. The CDR3 runs to 15 residues. Germline V gives CDR1 SGHKS, CDR2 YYEKEE (reference sequence). CDR3 sequence reads: CASSLEGFFNQPQHF. The DNA for the CDR3 is TGTGCCAGCAGCTTGGAAGGGTTTTTCAATCAGCCCCAGCATTTT.